This TCR beta chain originates from a study of regulatory T cells in long-lasting Graves disease (dated by TCRdb to about 2021). About the study as a whole: In the newly diagnosed Graves' disease group, patients had been taking antithyroid drugs for less than 3 months. Peripheral blood TCR sequencing and RNA sequencing compared persistent Graves' disease patients with newly diagnosed Graves' disease patients. The study took place in China and was registered as a clinical trial. TCR sequencing covered 13 persistent and about 20 newly diagnosed Graves' disease patients, approximately 33 samples in total.

The intended sense of this specimen's time point label: newly diagnosed GD, antithyroid drugs for less than 3 months. For both TCR sequencing and RNA sequencing, RNA was extracted from PBMCs in TRIzol. The diagnosis of Graves' disease was made according to American Thyroid Association guidelines. The patients came from an endocrinology department in Xi'an, China. Each patient gave about 10 milliliters of peripheral blood, collected in an EDTA anticoagulant tube. Ficoll Paque Plus density gradient separation was used to isolate PBMCs, and no further T cell sorting was done. An Agilent 2100 Bioanalyzer and agarose gel were used to check RNA quality, while a NanoDrop 2000 measured RNA concentration. This clonotype appeared many times. Its antigen is unknown. There are no base qualities to consult, and no much larger clone falls within one base. Results the study describes overall, beyond this receptor: The study examined only peripheral blood because the primary lesion, thyroid tissue, could not be accessed. Sequencing and analysis were restricted to the TCR beta chain. TRBV28, TRBJ1-2 and TRBJ2-5 were preferentially used in persistent disease, while TRBV20-1 and TRBJ2-1 were favored in newly diagnosed disease. Patients with persistent disease shared more public clonotypes (approximately 2,500) than newly diagnosed patients did (around 1,000). Compared with newly diagnosed patients, persistent Graves' disease patients had lower TCR Shannon entropy and fewer highly expanded clones, which suggests clonal expansion. The authors acknowledged the small sample size as a limitation that may reduce accuracy.

Library generation was performed with multiplex PCR. TCRdb lists the instrument as Illumina HiSeq 4000. To build TCR beta libraries, CDR3 regions were amplified by Arm-PCR using iRepertoire HTBI primers. Gel purification was performed on PCR products prior to sequencing. For the original study's pipeline: Gene usage analysis of CDR3 amino acid clonotypes relied on the roughly 60 TRBV and about 15 TRBJ segments identified across samples. COPE and FqMerger were used to merge the filtered high-quality paired reads into contigs. BLAST was used to align contigs to IMGT TRBV, TRBD and TRBJ reference genes, and CDR3 was defined according to IMGT. Any clonotype with a frequency above 0.1% was classified as a highly expanded clone. Shannon entropy served as the measure of repertoire diversity, while the Gini coefficient captured V-J evenness. Public clonotypes were defined as clonotypes shared by more than one individual. The public reads were reprocessed in TCRdb via fastp at Q25 and MiXCR, keeping in-frame beta chains. Rows matching on CDR3 protein sequence are summarized as one entry with the most common DNA and genes. These V and J calls derive from TCRdb rather than the authors' analysis. The sample table records a few hundred thousand distinct CDR3 sequences; approximately 12% of these occur just once. The biggest ten clones account for under 20% of the sample.

Counted from cysteine to phenylalanine, this CDR3 has 14 amino acids. Only the CDR3 portion is preserved as DNA: 42 bases, with reading frame beginning at the first base. CDR1 and CDR2, per the germline V gene (reference sequence), are DFQATT and SNEGSKA. V is cut by 5 bases and J by 2 bases, and the space between the germline ends is 13 bases. The data also belong to a second study, concerning T cells in Graves' hyperthyroidism and ophthalmopathy. The second paper further reports: Stable Graves' hyperthyroidism was defined as no progression to ophthalmopathy during 18 months of follow-up. Hyperthyroidism patients were aged 18 to 65 years and newly diagnosed, with disease duration of less than 2 months. Exclusion was applied to patients with uncontrolled infections, other autoimmune diseases, pregnancy or lactation. Diagnoses relied on clinical symptoms, serum thyroxine and TRAb, thyroid ultrasound and orbital computed tomography. The first round of RT-PCR for the TCR CDR3 was performed with the HTBI primer set and the Qiagen OneStep RT-PCR kit. Blood samples also contained most of the expanded thyroid clonotypes (frequency above 0.001), which suggests that blood repertoires may reflect thyroid immune responses. A 13 V-J signature model separated ophthalmopathy from stable hyperthyroidism, with 87.88% sensitivity and 81.08% specificity in cross-validation and 80%/75% in testing. In validation, the model predicted progression to ophthalmopathy a median of approximately 6.3 months before onset, with about 71% sensitivity and about 72% specificity. A discovery cohort of roughly 100 patients, roughly 45 with Graves' ophthalmopathy and 57 with stable Graves' hyperthyroidism, was used to find distinguishing TCR V-J signatures. An independent validation cohort of about 19 hyperthyroidism patients and approximately 16 patients who later progressed to ophthalmopathy tested prospective prediction of ophthalmopathy. The 90 or so discovery patients were randomly split 7:3 into training and test sets. The study also compared thyroid tissue and blood T-cell repertoires from a handful of Graves' hyperthyroidism patients. Following sampling, methimazole starting at 30 mg daily was given to hyperthyroidism patients, and high-dose intravenous methylprednisolone was given to ophthalmopathy patients. A second multiplex PCR round built the libraries, followed by size selection and purification. Sequencing of the libraries was done on an Illumina HiSeq2000 using paired-end 100 bp reads. SOAPnuke was used to process the raw data, throwing out any read that contained adapters or uncalled bases, had a mean Phred below 15, or lacked an exact constant-primer or identifier match. COPE v1.2.5 was used to merge the high-quality paired reads, and each unique nucleotide sequence was defined as a clonotype. MiTCR v1.1 was used to align clonotypes to the IMGT TRBV, TRBD and TRBJ reference segments. Only V-J combinations with frequency above 0.0001, covering roughly 99% of repertoires, were analysed. A TCS score was defined as the ratio between F50 (clonal expansion) and ExV (chaos), using BLOSUM62-based TCRdist between CDR3 peptides within each V-J. Welch's t-statistics and random forest reduced roughly 540 V-J features to under 15, which were used in a naive Bayes classifier (R e1071). Sample size was not statistically predetermined, and investigators were not blinded to group allocation. The paper describes TCR Vbeta CDR3 sequencing of 135 peripheral blood samples, made up of some 40 ophthalmopathy patients, around 78 hyperthyroidism patients and 17 progressor patients.

The chain employs TRBV20-1 and TRBJ2-1, with the D gene call left open. The receptor comes from a woman between 18 and 29 years old with Graves disease. Donor details come from another sample of the same person, matched by shared clones. This sample comprised peripheral blood mononuclear cells (PBMCs), obtained at new diagnosis, from a patient treated with antithyroid drugs. CDR3 loop: CSARTATTYNEQFF. In nucleotide form, the sequence is TGCAGTGCTCGAACCGCTACCACCTACAATGAGCAGTTCTTC.